Below, 5 T cell receptor beta chains from the same sample are listed, as sequenced in a study of T cells in Graves' hyperthyroidism and ophthalmopathy (dated 2019 in TCRdb). Receptors were amplified or captured by multiplex PCR. The data were produced on an Illumina HiSeq 2000. The TCR beta CDR3 regions were amplified from the RNA transcripts. The first round of RT-PCR for the TCR CDR3 was performed with the HTBI primer set and the Qiagen OneStep RT-PCR kit. The raw public data were reprocessed by TCRdb itself: fastp quality trimming at Q25, MiXCR clonotype calling, in-frame beta chains only. Each record represents a unique CDR3 protein, reported with the most common genes and DNA among its rows. The sample contains 210,000 or so distinct CDR3 sequences, approximately 17% of them found a single time. Under 65% of the sample comes from the top ten. The sample consisted of blood. The source of these receptors is a man in his fifties with Graves' hyperthyroidism.

Regarding this clonotype: At one end the junction does not follow the germline gene, possibly because of a read error. The chain links TRBV19 to TRBJ2-7; 8 bases are a match to TRBD1. This CDR3 spans 12 amino acids. CDR1 and CDR2 (germline): LNHDA, SQIVND (reference sequence). The CDR3 sequence is CGARDRKGEQYF. The CDR3 DNA follows: TGCGGCGCTCGGGACAGGAAAGGCGAGCAGTACTTC.

This clonotype was counted between two and nine times. The CDR3 DNA sequence: TGTGCCAGCACCGGGACTAGCAGGAACACCGGGGAGCTGTTTTTT. It translates to CASTGTSRNTGELFF. The rearrangement links TRBV12-3 or TRBV12-4 to TRBJ2-2, with 9 bases matching TRBD2. The CDR3 runs to 15 residues. Germline trimming cut 7 bases from V and 1 base from J; bases unmatched to any gene: 4.

This clonotype has just a few counts. The chain is built from TRBV27 and TRBJ2-3, with D possibly being TRBD2 (5 bases). From germline, CDR1 is MNHEY and CDR2 SMNVEV (reference sequence). V lost 6 bases to trimming and J lost 1 base, with 17 bases between them. The CDR3 runs 16 residues. The CDR3 region is CASRLGVGGGTDTQYF. The DNA for the CDR3 is TGTGCCAGCAGATTGGGAGTGGGTGGAGGCACAGATACGCAGTATTTT.

As for this clonotype: At one end the junction does not follow the germline gene, possibly because of a read error. V and J are TRBV20-1 and TRBJ2-7; tentatively, D is TRBD2 (7 bases). Germline-derived CDR1 and CDR2 are DFQATT and SNEGSKA (reference sequence). CDR3 size: 13 residues. CDR3 amino acids: CSARDSGGDEHYF. The CDR3, as DNA: TGCAGTGCTAGAGATTCGGGGGGCGACGAGCATTACTTC.

This clonotype has at least ten counts. The CDR3 DNA follows: TGTGCCAGCAGTAGGGGCCCAGGGGGCAATCAGCCCCAGCATTTT. This codes for CASSRGPGGNQPQHF. The J gene is TRBJ1-5, the V gene TRBV12-3 or TRBV12-4, with D possibly matching TRBD1 (6 bases). The CDR3 is 15 residues long. V shed 5 bases and J shed 2 bases, with 13 bases lying between them.